Below are 15 T cell receptor beta chains sequenced from a single sample in a study of tissue T cells after allogeneic stem cell transplantation. TCRdb's copy holds only in-frame clones and misses some; the assay was immunoSEQ multiplex PCR. The sample lists more than 40,000 clones, approximately 70% occurring once. Sequencing input: sorted cells pooled from one or two spleens. Receptor source: a pool of C57BL/6 mice in good health.

Regarding this clone: The gene names here belong to mouse. Read data end 1 residue before the CDR3 end; the end is taken from the germline J gene. The same CDR3 arises from other DNA sequences in this sample as well. The rearrangement joins TRBV1 to TRBJ2-4; 11 bases align to TRBD1. Germline V gene data show CDR1 as NSQYPW and CDR2 as LRSPGD (reference sequence). V lost 5 bases to trimming and J lost 1 base; unmatched junction nucleotides: 2. This CDR3 comprises 15 residues. This CDR3 is CTCSPGQGGQNTLYF. CDR3 bases read: TGCACCTGCAGTCCGGGACAGGGGGGTCAAAACACCTTGTAC. Full variable domain (remainder filled in from reference TRBV1 and TRBJ2-4): VTLLEQNPRWRLVPRGQAVNLRCILKNSQYPWMSWYQQDLQKQLQWLFTLRSPGDKEVKSLPGADYLATRVTDTELRLQVANMSQGRTLYCTCSPGQGGQNTLYFGAGTRLSVL.

Worth noting for this clone: Mouse gene names and germline throughout. The DNA ends 1 residue before the CDR3 does, and the rest of the CDR3 is filled in from the germline J gene. The rearrangement joins TRBV3 to TRBJ2-3; D might be TRBD1 or TRBD2, each matching 5 bases. The germline gives CDR1 SNHLY, CDR2 FYNGKV (reference sequence). The CDR3 contains 14 residues. V was cut by 4 bases and J by 4 bases, with 12 bases left in between. The sequenced part of the CDR3 DNA is TGTGCCAGCAGCTCCGGGGTGGGACCAGAAACGCTGTAT. It yields the protein CASSSGVGPETLY. Given in full, the CDR3 is CASSSGVGPETLYF.

Concerning this clone: Gene names denote mouse genes. The CDR3 end falls 1 residue outside the read, so it is completed with the germline J gene. This chain links TRBV1 with TRBJ1-3; D remains unclear. Germline V gene lookup returns CDR1 NSQYPW and CDR2 LRSPGD (reference sequence). Trimming shortened V by 2 bases and J by 1 base, and 9 bases separated the two germline ends. This CDR3 has 15 residues. CDR3 loop: CTCSANRKSGNTLYF. The sequenced CDR3 bases are TGCACCTGCAGTGCAAACAGAAAATCTGGAAATACGCTCTAT.

Remarks on this clone: Mouse gene names and germline throughout. The read terminates 1 residue before the CDR3 end, so the remaining end is supplied by the germline J gene. This sequence joins TRBV3 and TRBJ1-2; maybe TRBD1 (5 bases). V shed 5 bases and J shed 0 bases, with 10 bases lying between them. Germline CDR1 and CDR2: SNHLY and FYNGKV (reference sequence). The CDR3 has 14 amino acids. The CDR3 DNA, read in part, is TGTGCCAGCAGCCCGGGGACCGCAAACTCCGACTACACC. Its translation: CASSPGTANSDYT. The CDR3 reads in full as CASSPGTANSDYTF.

Concerning this clone: Mouse germline and gene names are used. Read sequence stops 1 residue before the CDR3 end, and the germline J gene provides the missing end. J is TRBJ2-1 and V is TRBV13-3; D uncertain. CDR3 length: 12 residues. The germline gives CDR1 NNHDY, CDR2 SYVADS. V dropped 0 bases and J dropped 5 bases, with 3 bases sitting between them. The CDR3 DNA, read in part, is TGTGCCAGCAGTGATGCAGATGCTGAGCAGTTC. It encodes CASSDADAEQF. The complete CDR3 sequence is CASSDADAEQFF.

Regarding this clone: The genes and germline here are from mouse. CDR3 amino acids: CASSSRDREGERLFF. The part of the CDR3 DNA that was read is TGTGCCAGCAGCTCTCGGGACAGGGAGGGCGAAAGATTATTT. The gene calls are TRBV3 and TRBJ1-4, with TRBD1 identical over 9 bases. The read terminates 1 residue before the CDR3 end, so the remaining end is supplied by the germline J gene. Germline assignment: CDR1 SNHLY and CDR2 FYNGKV (reference sequence). V trimming: 4 bases; J trimming: 7 bases; junction bases outside the gene matches: 7. The CDR3 has 15 amino acids.

Remarks on this clone: The gene names given are mouse names. CDR3 region: CAWSPGGRQAPLF. The sequenced part of the CDR3 DNA is TGTGCCTGGAGTCCAGGGGGCCGACAGGCTCCGCTT. The rearrangement links TRBV31 to TRBJ1-5; 8 nucleotides align to TRBD1. The CDR3 end is not reached by the read, which stops 1 residue before it; the germline J gene fills it in. The CDR3 is 13 amino acids. The V segment lost 1 base and the J segment 7 bases; nucleotides outside the gene matches: 3. The germline V gene encodes CDR1 GKSSPN and CDR2 SITVG.

As regards this clone: Gene names follow the mouse nomenclature. Sequencing ends 1 residue short of the CDR3 end; the germline J gene provides the rest. The chain recombines TRBV3 with TRBJ2-5; TRBD1 might be the D (7 bases). Deletions cut 1 base from V and 4 bases from J, with 9 bases between. The CDR3 extends over 14 amino acids. Germline V gives CDR1 SNHLY, CDR2 FYNGKV (reference sequence). CDR3 bases read: TGTGCCAGCAGCTTAGAGGGGGCGGAAGACACCCAGTAC. It encodes CASSLEGAEDTQY. The entire CDR3 protein is CASSLEGAEDTQYF.

Turning to this clone: Genes here carry mouse names. The read falls 1 residue short of the CDR3 end, and the missing part is taken from the germline J gene. This chain connects TRBV26 to TRBJ1-1; 10 nucleotides align to TRBD1. The germline CDR1 and CDR2 sequences are KGHPV and FQNQEV (reference sequence). The V and J ends lost 6 bases and 3 bases, in that order; junction bases with no gene match: 4. This CDR3 has 14 amino acids. The CDR3 loop reads CASSRDRGHTEVFF. CDR3 bases read: TGTGCCAGCAGCCGGGACAGGGGACACACAGAAGTCTTC. The variable domain in full, completed from reference TRBV26 and TRBJ1-1, reads NSKVIQTPRYLVKGQGQKAKMRCIPEKGHPVVFWYQQNKNNEFKFLINFQNQEVLQQIDMTEKRFSAECPSNSPCSLEIQSSEAGDSALYLCASSRDRGHTEVFFGKGTRLTVV.

Comments on this clone: The listed genes are named as in mouse. The sequence runs out 1 residue before the end of the CDR3; the remainder is reconstructed from the germline J gene. The gene calls are TRBV29 and TRBJ2-5; 13 bases align to TRBD2. The trim removed 4 bases at V and 3 bases at J, leaving 1 base unmatched. There are 15 residues in the CDR3. CDR1 and CDR2 (germline): MSHET, SYDVDS. The sequenced part of the CDR3 DNA is TGTGCTAGCAGTTCGGGACTGGGGGGGCAAGACACCCAGTAC. This codes for CASSSGLGGQDTQY. The CDR3 in its entirety is CASSSGLGGQDTQYF.

Worth noting for this clone: Genes here carry mouse names. The read ends 1 residue early relative to the CDR3; the germline J gene fills the gap. The rearrangement uses TRBV31 and TRBJ2-1, with TRBD1 matching over 7 bases. This CDR3 has 14 residues. V lost 0 bases and J lost 3; bases outside the gene matches: 2. Per germline, CDR1 GKSSPN and CDR2 SITVG. CDR3 protein: CAWSLRTGYAEQFF. CDR3 DNA, as far as it was read: TGTGCCTGGAGTCTCCGGACAGGCTATGCTGAGCAGTTC.

Regarding this clone: Mouse gene names and germline throughout. Read sequence stops 1 residue before the CDR3 end, and the germline J gene provides the missing end. J is TRBJ2-2 and V is TRBV15; 13 nucleotides align to TRBD2. V gave up 6 bases and J gave up 4 bases; unmatched junction bases: 2. The CDR3 has 15 residues. The germline V gene encodes CDR1 SGHND and CDR2 FRSKSL. The CDR3 region is CASRGLGGSTGQLYF. Incomplete CDR3 DNA: TGTGCCAGCAGGGGACTGGGGGGGTCCACCGGGCAGCTCTAC.

About this clone: Gene names are mouse gene names. The CDR3 extends 1 residue past the end of the read, so its final part is completed from the germline J gene. The rearrangement joins TRBV3 to TRBJ2-7, with 12 positions matching TRBD2. V shed 5 bases, J shed 3 bases, and the junction held 8 bases outside the gene matches. This CDR3 region has 16 residues. Germline CDR1 reads SNHLY; CDR2 reads FYNGKV (reference sequence). CDR3 amino acids: CASSATGGALLYEQYF. Incomplete CDR3 DNA: TGTGCCAGCAGCGCGACTGGGGGGGCGCTCCTCTATGAACAGTAC.

This clone has just one count. Germline and genes: mouse. Sequencing ends 1 residue short of the CDR3 end; the germline J gene provides the rest. The rearrangement joins TRBV1 to TRBJ2-1; 11 bases agree with TRBD2. J gave up 7 bases and V 0 bases, and 5 bases lay outside the gene matches. Germline V gene sequence: CDR1 NSQYPW, CDR2 LRSPGD (reference sequence). The length of the CDR3 is 16 residues. The part of the CDR3 DNA that was read is TGCACCTGCAGTGCAGAAGGACTGGGGGGACAAGCTGAGCAGTTC. It encodes CTCSAEGLGGQAEQF. The full CDR3 protein is CTCSAEGLGGQAEQFF.

Of note for this clone: Gene names are mouse gene names. The DNA ends 1 residue before the CDR3 does, and the rest of the CDR3 is filled in from the germline J gene. The chain recombines TRBV5 with TRBJ2-5, with TRBD2 identical over 11 bases. The V segment lost 4 bases and the J segment 2 bases; nucleotides outside the gene matches: 8. This CDR3 region has 17 residues. The germline gives CDR1 LGHNA, CDR2 YNLKQL (reference sequence). The CDR3 protein is CASSRLLGGRSQDTQYF. CDR3 DNA (partial): TGTGCCAGCAGCCGACTACTGGGGGGGCGAAGCCAAGACACCCAGTAC.